This TCR beta chain emerged from a study of CD8 T cells in ankylosing spondylitis. Broader study findings: Matched ankylosing spondylitis synovial fluid reportedly showed significant enrichment of disease-linked clones.

Many counts were recorded for this clonotype. Its antigen is undetermined. V was clipped by 4 bases and J by 5 bases; unmatched bases: 7. CDR3 length: 14 residues. In germline, CDR1 is SQVTM, CDR2 ANQGSEA. Via MiXCR, TCRdb re-called the 5' RACE reads, giving one row per CDR3 protein. The profile covers a few hundred thousand distinct CDR3 sequences, with more than 20% appearing a single time and around 14% taken by the ten largest. The sequencing input was blood, either unsorted or a sorted T cell fraction (not recorded which). The chain recombines TRBV29-1 with TRBJ2-1, with 8 bases lining up with TRBD2. The TCR was taken from a male donor with ankylosing spondylitis or in good health (not recorded which). CDR3 region: CSVAPAGDHNEQFF. The CDR3 nucleotides are TGCAGCGTTGCGCCAGCGGGGGACCACAATGAGCAGTTCTTC.